In its sample, the clone carrying this TCR beta chain was seen many times. Its antigen is unidentified. These data are taken from a study of regulatory T cells in long-lasting Graves disease. Findings of the study overall: Lower TCR diversity characterized persistent Graves' patients relative to newly diagnosed patients.

Building of the TCR beta libraries involved iRepertoire HTBI primers and Arm-PCR of CDR3 regions. Each CDR3 protein gets one entry after TCRdb re-called the multiplex PCR reads with MiXCR. The sample has some 490,000 distinct CDR3 sequences; around 12% are singletons. Trimming pared 2 bases from V and 6 bases from J, leaving 16 bases between. There are 15 residues in the CDR3. The germline V gene has CDR1 SEHNR and CDR2 FQNEAQ (reference sequence). The time point was: newly diagnosed GD, antithyroid drugs for less than 3 months. PBMCs were the source of the RNA used for TCR sequencing. This sample also belongs to another study, concerning T cells in Graves' hyperthyroidism and ophthalmopathy. That work adds: The TCR CDR3 first-round RT-PCR relied on the HTBI primer set.

The gene calls are TRBV7-9 and TRBJ1-2; a weak D match, TRBD1 (5 bases). The TCR was taken from a woman between 25 and 40 years old with Graves disease. The source was peripheral blood mononuclear cells (PBMCs), collected at new diagnosis, from a patient treated with antithyroid drugs. The CDR3, as DNA: TGTGCCAGCAGCTTACCGCAGGGAGGATCTCATGGCTACACCTTC. Protein: CASSLPQGGSHGYTF.